The sequence of this TCR beta chain was determined in a study of cytotoxic CD8 clonotypes in ibrutinib-treated CLL. Study information: Responses: roughly 25 partial, 2 complete; after median roughly 68 months, around 15 stayed remitted, approximately twelve progressed.

This CDR3 is built from 14 residues. CDR1 LNHNV and CDR2 YYDKDF come from the germline V gene (reference sequence). V was trimmed by 2 bases and J by 1 base, leaving 8 bases between them. Sequencing was performed with immunoSEQ multiplex PCR; in TCRdb, only in-frame clones are kept and a portion is missing. The sample holds roughly 160,000 clones, approximately 77% seen once. This clone has just a few counts. V is TRBV15 and J is TRBJ1-2; the D gene is possibly TRBD1 (5 bases). Sample: PBMCs, taken after 12 months of ibrutinib treatment. The receptor comes from a human donor with chronic lymphocytic leukemia. This CDR3 is CATSRPGFNYGYTF. The CDR3, as DNA: TGTGCCACCAGCAGACCAGGGTTTAACTATGGCTACACCTTC.